What follows are 2 T cell receptor beta chains derived from one specimen sequenced in a study of shared clonotypes between healthy human individuals. Assay used: immunoSEQ multiplex PCR; TCRdb lists only in-frame clones, some missing. The data contain some 490,000 clones, about 72% of them singletons. Input material: PBMCs. The receptors here all came from a woman between 40 and 55 years old in good health. Some clones in this sample may be carry-over from other donors' samples.

V is TRBV7-9 and J is TRBJ2-5; D gene ambiguous. The V gene's germline CDR1 is SEHNR and CDR2 FQNEAQ (reference sequence). This CDR3 is 14 amino acids long. Trimming left V 3 bases short and J 1 base short, with 9 bases between. CDR3 in amino acids: CASSLFATQETQYF. DNA for the CDR3: TGTGCCAGCAGCTTGTTCGCCACCCAAGAGACCCAGTACTTC.

This sequence joins TRBV7-2 and TRBJ2-3; TRBD2 matches at 7 bases. Per the germline V gene, CDR1 is SGHTA and CDR2 is FQGNSA. V lost 2 bases, J lost 5 bases, and 1 base stayed unmatched. The CDR3 runs 13 residues. In DNA form, the CDR3 reads TGTGCCAGCAGCTTATTAGCGGGAGATACGCAGTATTTT. Its translation: CASSLLAGDTQYF.